Listed below are T cell receptor beta chains from one sample, sequenced in a study of PD-1 blockade in classical Hodgkin lymphoma. Some clones are missing from TCRdb's copy, which holds only in-frame ones; the method was immunoSEQ multiplex PCR. The sample shows about 150,000 clones, 78% of them seen only once. Sequencing used peripheral blood mononuclear cells (PBMCs), obtained before the second cycle of nivolumab. Receptor source: a human donor with classical Hodgkin lymphoma. Both conserved end residues are part of each CDR3. Each record gives: CDR3 protein, CDR3 DNA, J gene, clone size, D gene, V gene. A D gene is named only where the DNA matches it firmly. Size is stated for part of the rows, as once, few or many counts, or as a class when the clone is expanded.

CASSQGASGRAYNEQFF TGCGCCAGCAGCCAAGGGGCTAGCGGGAGAGCCTACAATGAGCAGTTCTTC TRBJ2-1 NA TRBD2 TRBV4-3
CASSVTPLPAYEQYF TGTGCCAGCAGCGTAACCCCTCTACCAGCCTACGAGCAGTACTTC TRBJ2-7 few NA TRBV9
CASSPRQGTLHF TGTGCCAGCAGCCCGAGACAGGGGACCCTCCACTTT TRBJ1-6 few TRBD1 TRBV11-2
CASSLVGPGGVGANVLTF TGCGCCAGCAGCTTGGTGGGTCCCGGCGGGGTTGGGGCCAACGTCCTGACTTTC TRBJ2-6 NA NA TRBV5-1
CASSLGRQPLYNEQFF TGTGCCAGCAGCTTGGGAAGGCAGCCCCTTTACAATGAGCAGTTCTTC TRBJ2-1 NA NA TRBV5-4
CASSIDRWGLREQFF TGTGCCAGTAGTATAGATCGTTGGGGCCTGAGGGAGCAGTTCTTC TRBJ2-1 NA NA TRBV19
CASSLIRPGQRETQYF TGTGCCAGCAGCTTAATCCGGCCGGGACAGAGGGAGACCCAGTACTTC TRBJ2-5 NA TRBD1 TRBV7-2
CASSRLDNVGQPQHF TGTGCCAGCAGCCGACTAGACAACGTCGGCCAGCCCCAGCATTTT TRBJ1-5 NA NA TRBV27
CAISESGGLNPYSPLHF TGTGCCATCAGTGAGTCAGGAGGCCTCAATCCATATTCACCCCTCCACTTT TRBJ1-6 NA NA TRBV10-3
CASSLGGTGSTDTQYF TGTGCCAGCAGCTTAGGGGGGACAGGAAGCACAGATACGCAGTATTTT TRBJ2-3 NA TRBD1 TRBV7-9
CASSLKLGDQETQYF TGTGCCAGCAGCTTGAAACTAGGCGACCAAGAGACCCAGTACTTC TRBJ2-5 NA NA TRBV5-4
CASSWGGTGVDNEKLFF TGTGCCAGCAGTTGGGGGGGTACAGGCGTGGATAATGAAAAACTGTTTTTT TRBJ1-4 NA NA TRBV9
CASSTRTGDDSPLHF TGTGCCAGCAGCACACGGACAGGGGACGATTCACCCCTCCACTTT TRBJ1-6 NA TRBD1 TRBV9
CASSSRGPTYEQYF TGTGCCAGTAGCTCGAGGGGGCCCACCTACGAGCAGTACTTC TRBJ2-7 NA TRBD1 TRBV7-9
CASSLVMNSYNEQFF TGTGCCAGCAGCTTAGTAATGAACTCCTACAATGAGCAGTTCTTC TRBJ2-1 NA NA TRBV7-2
CASSPRGQGRRNVPGELFF TGTGCCAGCAGCCCCCGGGGACAGGGAAGGAGGAATGTCCCCGGGGAGCTGTTTTTT TRBJ2-2 NA TRBD1 TRBV9
CASSLVIGGRSYEQYF TGCGCCAGCAGCTTGGTTATCGGGGGCCGTTCCTACGAGCAGTACTTC TRBJ2-7 NA NA TRBV5-1
CASSHLEGNEQFF TGTGCCAGCAGCCACCTAGAGGGCAATGAGCAGTTCTTC TRBJ2-1 NA NA TRBV7-8
CASSQSLPTTDTQYF TGTGCCAGCAGCCAATCCCTCCCGACCACAGATACGCAGTATTTT TRBJ2-3 NA NA TRBV28
CASSLGTGANYGYTF TGCGCCAGCAGCTTGGGGACAGGGGCTAACTATGGCTACACCTTC TRBJ1-2 NA TRBD1 TRBV5-1
CASSQDGDSYEQYF TGCGCCAGCAGCCAAGACGGGGACAGCTACGAGCAGTACTTC TRBJ2-7 NA TRBD1 TRBV4-1
CASSPSAASGGAKTQYF TGTGCCAGCAGCCCCTCGGCTGCTAGCGGGGGGGCAAAGACCCAGTACTTC TRBJ2-5 NA TRBD2 TRBV9
CASSFLAGRVGELFF TGTGCCAGCAGCTTCCTAGCGGGGAGGGTCGGGGAGCTGTTTTTT TRBJ2-2 NA TRBD2 TRBV7-3
CASSYSPVDTQYF TGTGCCAGCAGTTACTCCCCAGTAGATACGCAGTATTTT TRBJ2-3 NA NA TRBV6-5